Sequencing of this TCR beta chain was carried out in a study of cytotoxic CD8 clonotypes in ibrutinib-treated CLL. Overall study: The sample average was 255,043 productive templates and tens of thousands of productive rearrangements. Findings and limits, study-wide: Relative to age-matched healthy donors, clonality at baseline was higher, and it tracked circulating CD8+ T-cell counts.

Of note for this clone: The antigen remains undetermined.

Measured with immunoSEQ multiplex PCR; TCRdb has only the in-frame clones, and not every one. The sample lists 150,000 to 200,000 clones; about 84% were seen once. This CDR3 has 15 amino acids. With V trimmed by 6 bases and J by 2 bases, 4 bases remained unmatched. Germline CDR1 SEHNR, CDR2 FQNEAQ (reference sequence). The TCR originated in a human donor with chronic lymphocytic leukemia. Sequencing used PBMCs, obtained after 24 months of ibrutinib treatment. V and J are TRBV7-9 and TRBJ2-2, with TRBD2 identical over 9 bases. This chain's CDR3 is CASSSGGTNTGELFF. The CDR3 nucleotides are TGTGCCAGCAGTAGCGGGGGAACTAACACCGGGGAGCTGTTTTTT.